These T cell receptor beta chains were read from a single sample in a study of T cell repertoires in cytomegalovirus infection. MiXCR was run by TCRdb on the reads, yielding one entry per CDR3 protein. Among 400,000 or so distinct CDR3 sequences, around a sixth were seen once, and the ten largest hold around 10%. The sequencing input was PBMCs. Every receptor here comes from a human donor in good health (CMV status not recorded). Some clones in this sample may be carry-over from other donors' samples. CDR3s include the opening cysteine and the closing phenylalanine or tryptophan. A D gene is named only where the DNA matches it firmly. The size of a clone is reported for some rows only, either as once, few or many, or as a class for expanded clones.

TRBJ1-2 | NA | 12 | few | TRBV14 | TGTGCCAGCAGCCCGTTGATGGAGGGCTACACCTTC | CASSPLMEGYTF
TRBJ2-4 | TRBD2 | 12 | many | TRBV7-2 | TGTGCCAGCAGTTACCTAGCGGGAGGCCGATACTTC | CASSYLAGGRYF
TRBJ1-6 | NA | 16 | many | TRBV7-6 | TGTGCCAGCAGCTCGGGTGTCTCGGCGAATAATTCACCCCTCCACTTT | CASSSGVSANNSPLHF
TRBJ1-1 | NA | 17 | NA | TRBV19 | TGTGCCAGTAGTATTCGGGAAACAGAGAGCAGGAACACTGTAGCTTTCTTT | CASSIRETESRNTVAFF
TRBJ2-7 | TRBD2 | 14 | NA | TRBV7-2 | TGTGCCAGCAGCTTTACTAGCGGGATGTACGAGCAGTACTTC | CASSFTSGMYEQYF
TRBJ1-1 | NA | 17 | NA | TRBV18 | TGTGCCAGCTCAGAACGTCCTGGGGCCTCCATGAACACTGAAGCTTTCTTT | CASSERPGASMNTEAFF
TRBJ1-1 | NA | 13 | NA | TRBV29-1 | TGCAGCGTCCAGGGGCGGATGAACACTGAAGCTTTCTTT | CSVQGRMNTEAFF
TRBJ1-1 | NA | 14 | few | TRBV15 | TGTGCCACCAGTAGCGGGGGGACGAACACTGAAGCTTTCTTT | CATSSGGTNTEAFF
TRBJ2-7 | NA | 13 | NA | TRBV30 | TGTGCCTGGACAAGGGCTGCTGGCTACGAGCAGTACTTC | CAWTRAAGYEQYF
TRBJ1-2 | NA | 16 | NA | TRBV6-5 | TGTGCCAGCAGTTACTGGGATCAGAGGTCCCCCTATGGCTACACCTTC | CASSYWDQRSPYGYTF
TRBJ2-2 | TRBD1 | 14 | NA | TRBV29-1 | TGCAGCGTTCGACAGGGCGCGAACACCGGGGAGCTGTTTTTT | CSVRQGANTGELFF
TRBJ2-4 | NA | 14 | few | TRBV27 | TGTGCCAGCAGTCCTCTGATGGAAGGAAACATTCAGTACTTC | CASSPLMEGNIQYF
TRBJ1-4 | NA | 12 | NA | TRBV7-2 | TGTGCCAGCAGCCCCCCTAATGAAAAACTGTTTTTT | CASSPPNEKLFF
TRBJ2-7 | NA | 15 | NA | TRBV9 | TGTGCCAGCAGCGTAGAAGCGGTCCAGCCTTACGAGCAGTACTTC | CASSVEAVQPYEQYF
TRBJ1-1 | NA | 12 | NA | TRBV7-9 | TGTGCCAGCAGCTTACAGGGCGGTGAAGCTTTCTTT | CASSLQGGEAFF